This T cell receptor (beta chain) was documented in a study of blood T cell repertoires in COVID-19. Across the study: In each case, the material was cDNA or gDNA derived from T cells, B-cell-depleted T cells, or PBMCs.

Germline lookup yields CDR1 MNHEY and CDR2 SVGAGI. Trimming cost V 6 bases and J 5 bases; bases outside gene matches: 6. CDR3 length equals 14 residues. How the authors handled the data: Amplifying reference gene primers gave estimates of nucleated cell counts. Method: immunoSEQ multiplex PCR; TCRdb's copy keeps in-frame clones and lacks some. That table supplies the V and J calls and clone size; D and trimming were determined from the DNA. The table includes 65,000 to 85,000 clones, 85% to 90% detected once. The sample consisted of peripheral blood. The receptor was isolated from a man aged 50-59 years with active COVID-19. The chain carries TRBV6-5 and TRBJ2-3; 9 positions agree with TRBD2. Written as DNA, the CDR3 is TGTGCCAGCAGAGCGGGGGGCCTAGGAGATACGCAGTATTTT. Its translation: CASRAGGLGDTQYF.